This T cell receptor beta chain was documented in a study of prognosis after radiotherapy for stage I lung cancer. About the research overall: Patient ages ran from roughly 53 to 95, with a median of 74.5 years, and the group had some 13 men and about 6 women.

CDR1 is SGHVS, CDR2 FNYEAQ, per germline. Trimming pared 2 bases from V and 9 bases from J, leaving 11 bases between. CDR3 size: 13 residues. Blood was drawn (roughly 6 milliliters of peripheral blood) at each of two time points. Genomic DNA served as the source from which two-round multiplex PCR generated TCR beta CDR3 amplicons. It was primers specific to each TRBV and TRBJ gene that first-round PCR used. TCRdb analysed the multiplex PCR reads with MiXCR anew, one entry per CDR3 protein. Of about 26,000 distinct CDR3 sequences in the sample, about 32% were seen once. As to this clonotype: Its antigen is currently unknown.

Study-level points and caveats: Determination of whether the expanded TCR clones were tumor-specific was not performed.

V is TRBV7-6 and J is TRBJ2-1; a possible D gene is TRBD2 (6 bases). The source was PBMCs, collected before or after stereotactic body radiation therapy (not recorded which). This receptor was identified in a donor over 45 with non-small cell lung cancer. In DNA form, the CDR3 reads TGTGCCAGCAGCTTACAGGAGGGTTTTGAGCAGTTCTTC. This codes for CASSLQEGFEQFF.